The clone carrying this T cell receptor beta chain was picked up a small number of times. The sample comes from a study of blood T cell repertoires in COVID-19. Clones were sequenced by immunoSEQ multiplex PCR, and TCRdb holds only the in-frame ones, with some missing. Of 200,000 to 250,000 clones in the sample, around four fifths were seen once. The V and J ends lost 2 bases and 0 bases respectively, with 8 bases between them. The CDR3 spans 15 residues. CDR1 and CDR2 (germline): MNHNS, SASEGT. The source material was PBMCs or T cells enriched from blood (not recorded which). This TCR derives from a man between 40 and 49 years old who had recovered from COVID-19. This chain connects TRBV6-1 to TRBJ1-3; no firm D call. The CDR3 spells CASSELPGSGNTIYF. CDR3 coding DNA: TGTGCCAGCAGTGAACTCCCAGGCTCTGGAAACACCATATATTTT.